This T cell receptor beta chain was documented in a study of blood T cell repertoires in COVID-19. Study overall: The United States, Italy and Spain were the sources of the acute and convalescent COVID-19 samples. Sample material is recorded as cDNA or gDNA derived from T cells, B-cell-depleted T cells, or PBMCs.

Sequenced by immunoSEQ multiplex PCR; TCRdb stores in-frame clones only, minus some. The profile shows some 97,000 clones, less than 90% of them singletons. Germline CDR1 is DFQATT and CDR2 is SNEGSKA (reference sequence). The CDR3 spans 10 residues. V was shortened by 5 bases and J by 5 bases, with 6 bases between the two germline ends. The sequenced sample consisted of peripheral blood. This clonotype originated in a man aged 30 to 45 in a cohort sampled during active COVID-19. The chain links TRBV20-1 to TRBJ2-5, with D possibly being TRBD1 (5 bases). DNA for the CDR3: TGCAGTGCTCACAGGGAGACCCAGTACTTC. Translated, it gives CSAHRETQYF.